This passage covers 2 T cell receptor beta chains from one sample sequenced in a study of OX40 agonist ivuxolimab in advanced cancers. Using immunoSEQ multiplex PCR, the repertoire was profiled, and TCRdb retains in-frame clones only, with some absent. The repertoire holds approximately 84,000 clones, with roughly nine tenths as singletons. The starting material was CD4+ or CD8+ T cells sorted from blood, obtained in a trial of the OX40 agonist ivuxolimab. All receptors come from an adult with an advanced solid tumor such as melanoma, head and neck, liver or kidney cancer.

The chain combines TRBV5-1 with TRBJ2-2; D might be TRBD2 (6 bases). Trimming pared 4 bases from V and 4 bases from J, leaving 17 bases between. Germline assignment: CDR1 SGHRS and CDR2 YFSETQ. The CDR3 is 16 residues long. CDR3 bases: TGCGCCAGCAGCACCGGGGGATCTTCGGGCACCGGGGAGCTGTTTTTT. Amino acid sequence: CASSTGGSSGTGELFF.

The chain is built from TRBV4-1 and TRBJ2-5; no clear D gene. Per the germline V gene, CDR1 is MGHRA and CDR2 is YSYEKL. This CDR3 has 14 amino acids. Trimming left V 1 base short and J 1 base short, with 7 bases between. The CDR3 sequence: CASSQVLAQETQYF. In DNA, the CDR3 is TGCGCCAGCAGCCAAGTTTTGGCCCAAGAGACCCAGTACTTC.